This passage covers 6 T cell receptor beta chains from one sample sequenced in a study of T-cell reconstitution after alpha-beta-depleted transplantation in children. As it was prepared, the TCRbeta library received unique molecular identifiers. TCRdb re-called the PCR reads with MiXCR, one entry per CDR3 protein. In the table there are hundreds of thousands of distinct CDR3 sequences, over 10% of which are singletons. The sample was PBMCs, mostly from graft donor cells, taken 360 days after TCRalphabeta/CD19-depleted stem cell transplant. The receptors were gathered from a male patient younger than 18 who had a stem cell transplant for acute myeloid leukemia, so the T cells may come from the graft donor.

Regarding this clonotype: A read error may produce the germline difference seen at one junction end. The chain employs TRBV7-8 and TRBJ2-7; D is possibly TRBD2 (5 bases). Per germline, CDR1 SGHVS and CDR2 FQNEAQ. The CDR3 extends over 8 amino acids. The CDR3 DNA follows: TGTGCCAGCAGCCCTAGCCACTTC. The encoded protein is CASSPSHF.

V usage is TRBV12-3 or TRBV12-4 and J usage is TRBJ1-5; no firm D call. Trimming stripped 3 bases from V and 7 bases from J, with 13 bases between. This CDR3 is 14 amino acids long. This chain's CDR3 is CASSLRPGKQPQHF. In DNA form, the CDR3 reads TGTGCCAGCAGTTTGCGACCCGGGAAACAGCCCCAGCATTTT.

This clonotype appeared a few times. The genes are TRBV5-1 and TRBJ2-1; D might be TRBD2 (6 bases). V lost 2 bases and J lost 9, with 15 bases in between. This CDR3 is built from 14 residues. The germline V gene has CDR1 SGHRS and CDR2 YFSETQ. For the CDR3, the DNA is TGCGCCAGCAGCTTAGGGTGGGAGGAAGGTGAGCAGTTCTTC. Protein: CASSLGWEEGEQFF. The whole variable domain, remainder taken from reference TRBV5-1 and TRBJ2-1, is KAGVTQTPRYLIKTRGQQVTLSCSPISGHRSVSWYQQTPGQGLQFLFEYFSETQRNKGNFPGRFSGRQFSNSRSEMNVSTLELGDSALYLCASSLGWEEGEQFFGPGTRLTVL.

The table lists this clonotype with many counts. This chain joins TRBV29-1 and TRBJ2-1; tentative D call: TRBD1 (5 bases). CDR3 length: 14 residues. Germline V gene data show CDR1 as SQVTM and CDR2 as ANQGSEA. The V gene lost 8 bases and the J gene lost 0 bases, with 14 bases spanning the gap. The CDR3 loop is CSTSDRVSYNEQFF. The CDR3 DNA reads TGCAGCACGTCCGACAGAGTCTCCTACAATGAGCAGTTCTTC.

In this sample, this clonotype turned up a few times. The CDR3 coding sequence is TGCGCCAGCAGCCAAGTCGGGAGGGCTCTGGGGGAGCAGTTCTTC. Protein: CASSQVGRALGEQFF. The chain couples TRBV4-3 to TRBJ2-1; 8 bases agree with TRBD2. In germline, CDR1 is LGHNA, CDR2 YSLEER. Trimming removed 1 base from V and 10 bases from J; junction bases left unmatched: 9. The CDR3 loop spans 15 amino acids.

There are many counts of this clonotype. The chain joins TRBV27 to TRBJ2-7, with D maybe TRBD1 (6 bases). The CDR3 has 14 residues. V was shortened by 4 bases and J by 0 bases, with 10 bases between the two germline ends. Germline values: CDR1 MNHEY, CDR2 SMNVEV (reference sequence). In nucleotides, the CDR3 is TGTGCCAGCAGTTCAGGGACACTCTCCTACGAGCAGTACTTC. It translates to CASSSGTLSYEQYF.